The 11 T cell receptor beta chains given below trace back to one sample, sequenced in a study of blood T cell repertoires in COVID-19. Clones were sequenced by immunoSEQ multiplex PCR, and TCRdb holds only the in-frame ones, with some missing. This sample yields about 210,000 clones, of which 80% to 90% are seen a single time; roughly 10% belongs to the top ten. The sample consisted of peripheral blood. These receptors originate from a man between 45 and 60 years old with active or convalescent COVID-19.

The V gene is TRBV3-1 (or the pseudogene TRBV3-2), the J gene TRBJ1-2; 8 bases map to TRBD1. Germline V CDR1 and CDR2: LGHDT, YNNKEL (reference sequence). V lost 3 bases, J lost 7 bases, and 4 bases stayed unmatched. The CDR3 consists of 13 residues. CDR3 loop: CASSQGQVAGYTF. The CDR3 nucleotides are TGTGCCAGCAGCCAGGGACAGGTCGCTGGCTACACCTTC.

V and J are TRBV29-1 and TRBJ2-7; 10 nucleotides agree with TRBD1. Germline lookup yields CDR1 SQVTM and CDR2 ANQGSEA. Trimming removed 4 bases from V and 2 bases from J; junction bases left unmatched: 5. The CDR3 is 14 amino acids. The CDR3 nucleotides are TGCAGCGTTGTTGGACAGGGGGTTACCTACGAGCAGTACTTC. This encodes CSVVGQGVTYEQYF.

The V gene is TRBV5-5, the J gene TRBJ2-3, with a possible D match to TRBD1 (5 bases). This CDR3 is built from 15 residues. The V gene lost 0 bases and the J gene lost 0 bases, with 8 bases spanning the gap. Germline V gene sequence: CDR1 SGHKS, CDR2 YYEKEE (reference sequence). This chain's CDR3 is CASSLGQTSTDTQYF. The CDR3 nucleotides are TGTGCCAGCAGCTTGGGACAGACCAGCACAGATACGCAGTATTTT. Full variable domain (outside the CDR3, taken from reference TRBV5-5 and TRBJ2-3): DAGVTQSPTHLIKTRGQQVTLRCSPISGHKSVSWYQQVLGQGPQFIFQYYEKEERGRGNFPDRFSARQFPNYSSELNVNALLLGDSALYLCASSLGQTSTDTQYFGPGTRLTVL.

This rearrangement joins TRBV5-4 to TRBJ2-7; D unclear. Germline CDR1 and CDR2: SGHNT and YYREEE (reference sequence). Trimming cost V 4 bases and J 2 bases, with 13 bases left between them. The CDR3 runs to 14 residues. CDR3 in DNA: TGTGCCAGCAGCACACCCCCCAGAACCTACGAGCAGTACTTC. Protein sequence: CASSTPPRTYEQYF.

The chain is built from TRBV18 and TRBJ2-1; 14 bases map to TRBD2. The V and J ends lost 4 bases and 0 bases, in that order; junction bases with no gene match: 11. CDR1 and CDR2 (germline): KGHSH, LQKENI. The CDR3 is 20 residues long. CDR3 residues: CASSLKTSGRARGSYNEQFF. The CDR3 nucleotides are TGTGCCAGCTCACTAAAGACTAGCGGGAGGGCCAGAGGCTCCTACAATGAGCAGTTCTTC.

J is TRBJ1-2 and V is TRBV5-6; 7 bases agree with TRBD1. Germline values: CDR1 SGHDT, CDR2 YYEEEE. V lost 6 bases and J lost 4; bases outside the gene matches: 6. CDR3 length equals 13 residues. CDR3 amino acids: CASTLGGGYGYTF. Written as DNA, the CDR3 is TGTGCCAGCACCCTAGGGGGCGGCTATGGCTACACCTTC.

This chain uses TRBV7-2 with TRBJ1-1, with 8 nucleotides matching TRBD1. The V gene's germline CDR1 is SGHTA and CDR2 FQGNSA. The ends lost 1 base at V and 10 bases at J; junction bases unmatched: 8. The CDR3 loop spans 14 amino acids. Here the CDR3 DNA reads TGTGCCAGCAGCTTAGAGCGGACAGGGTCGGTAGCTTTCTTT. It is translated as CASSLERTGSVAFF.

The chain carries TRBV11-3 and TRBJ2-2; TRBD2 is a possible D gene (7 bases). CDR3 length equals 15 residues. V was pared by 5 bases and J by 4 bases, with 14 bases between. The V gene's germline CDR1 is SGHNT and CDR2 YENEEA. CDR3 residues: CASSRGGAGTGELFF. The CDR3 DNA reads as TGTGCCAGCAGCCGAGGGGGGGCAGGCACCGGGGAGCTGTTTTTT.

This chain connects TRBV9 to TRBJ1-2; D is possibly TRBD1 (6 bases). The CDR3 is 15 amino acids. V lost 1 base to trimming and J lost 5 bases, with 15 bases between them. Germline assignment: CDR1 SGDLS and CDR2 YYNGEE. The CDR3 loop reads CASSVSGAGGYGYTF. The CDR3 DNA reads TGTGCCAGCAGCGTATCAGGGGCGGGGGGTTATGGCTACACCTTC.

The gene calls are TRBV20-1 and TRBJ1-2; D unresolved. Trimming left V 0 bases short and J 4 bases short, with 3 bases between. The CDR3 contains 11 residues. The germline gives CDR1 DFQATT, CDR2 SNEGSKA (reference sequence). The CDR3 spells CSARDGYGYTF. As DNA, the CDR3 is TGCAGTGCTAGAGACGGCTATGGCTACACCTTC.

The chain has TRBV7-9 and TRBJ2-2; 7 bases are a match to TRBD1. CDR3 length: 15 residues. The germline CDR1 and CDR2 sequences are SEHNR and FQNEAQ (reference sequence). With V trimmed by 6 bases and J by 1 base, 5 bases remained unmatched. The CDR3 region is CASSSDRKNTGELFF. The CDR3 DNA sequence: TGTGCCAGCAGTTCGGACAGGAAGAACACCGGGGAGCTGTTTTTT.